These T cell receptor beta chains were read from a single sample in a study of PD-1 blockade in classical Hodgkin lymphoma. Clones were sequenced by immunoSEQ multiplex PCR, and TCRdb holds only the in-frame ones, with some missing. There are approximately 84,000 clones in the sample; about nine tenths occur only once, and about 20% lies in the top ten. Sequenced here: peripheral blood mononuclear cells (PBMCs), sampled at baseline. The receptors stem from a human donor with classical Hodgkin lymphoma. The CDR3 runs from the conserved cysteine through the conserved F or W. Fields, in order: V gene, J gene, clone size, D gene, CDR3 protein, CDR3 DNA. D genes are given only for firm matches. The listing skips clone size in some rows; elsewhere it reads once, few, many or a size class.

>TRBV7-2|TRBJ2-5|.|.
CASSYGTQSQYF
TGTGCCAGCAGCTACGGAACCCAGTCCCAGTACTTC
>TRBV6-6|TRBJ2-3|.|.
CASSPLRTSTDTQYF
TGTGCCAGCAGCCCACTACGGACTAGCACAGATACGCAGTATTTT
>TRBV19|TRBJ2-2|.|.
CASSIFGGANTGELFF
TGTGCCAGTAGTATTTTCGGCGGAGCGAACACCGGGGAGCTGTTTTTT
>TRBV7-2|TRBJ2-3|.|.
CASSPQTPDTQYF
TGTGCCAGCAGCCCTCAGACCCCAGATACGCAGTATTTT
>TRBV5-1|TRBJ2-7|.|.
CASSPGGGYEQYF
TGCGCCAGCAGCCCCGGTGGGGGTTACGAGCAGTACTTC
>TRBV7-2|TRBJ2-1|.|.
CASSPSPKDEQFF
TGTGCCAGCAGCCCATCCCCCAAGGATGAGCAGTTCTTC
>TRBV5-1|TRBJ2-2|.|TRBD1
CASSWDRWNTGELFF
TGCGCCAGCAGCTGGGACAGATGGAACACCGGGGAGCTGTTTTTT
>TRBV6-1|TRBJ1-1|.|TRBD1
CASGGQKNTEAFF
TGTGCCAGCGGGGGACAGAAGAACACTGAAGCTTTCTTT
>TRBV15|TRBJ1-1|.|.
CATSTWGGEDTEAFF
TGTGCCACCAGCACTTGGGGAGGGGAAGACACTGAAGCTTTCTTT
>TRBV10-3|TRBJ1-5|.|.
CAIRQGTGSNQPQHF
TGTGCCATCAGACAAGGGACGGGTAGCAATCAGCCCCAGCATTTT
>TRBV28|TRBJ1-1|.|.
CASSLKAFPGYTEAFF
TGTGCCAGCAGTTTGAAAGCGTTTCCCGGATACACTGAAGCTTTCTTT
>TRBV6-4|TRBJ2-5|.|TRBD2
CASTGDGVAGLRETQYF
TGTGCCAGCACCGGAGATGGGGTAGCGGGGCTCCGGGAGACCCAGTACTTC
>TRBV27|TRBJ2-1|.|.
CASRMGAWNEQFF
TGTGCCAGCAGGATGGGGGCTTGGAATGAGCAGTTCTTC
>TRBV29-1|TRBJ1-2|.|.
CSVGDFYGYTF
TGCAGCGTTGGGGACTTCTATGGCTACACCTTC
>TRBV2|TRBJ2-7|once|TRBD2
CASTPGTSGTYEQYF
TGTGCCAGCACCCCCGGGACTAGCGGTACCTACGAGCAGTACTTC
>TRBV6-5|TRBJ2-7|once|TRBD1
CASRPTGGKSYEQYF
TGTGCCAGCAGGCCGACAGGGGGCAAAAGCTACGAGCAGTACTTC
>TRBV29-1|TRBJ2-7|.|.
CSVGATSGQYF
TGCAGCGTGGGAGCGACCTCGGGGCAGTACTTC
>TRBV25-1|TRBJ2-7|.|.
CASSPNTRNEQYF
TGTGCCAGCAGCCCTAACACCCGGAACGAGCAGTACTTC
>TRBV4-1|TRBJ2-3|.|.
CASSPRDSSATDTQYF
TGCGCCAGCAGCCCCCGGGACTCATCTGCCACAGATACGCAGTATTTT
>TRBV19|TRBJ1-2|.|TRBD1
CASRSRSDRVNGYTF
TGTGCCAGTCGCAGCCGCTCCGACAGGGTCAATGGCTACACCTTC
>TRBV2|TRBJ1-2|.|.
CASSEQTYGYTF
TGTGCCAGCAGTGAACAGACGTATGGCTACACCTTC
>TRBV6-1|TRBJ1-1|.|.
CASRGLNTEAFF
TGTGCCAGCAGGGGCCTGAACACTGAAGCTTTCTTT
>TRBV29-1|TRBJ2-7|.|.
CSVRGDSYEQYF
TGCAGCGTTCGCGGCGACTCCTACGAGCAGTACTTC
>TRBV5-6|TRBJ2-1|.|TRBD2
CASSWSQREYVNEQFF
TGTGCCAGCAGCTGGAGCCAGCGGGAGTACGTCAATGAGCAGTTCTTC
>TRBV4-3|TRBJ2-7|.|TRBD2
CASSQSSYVSGRTSYEQYF
TGCGCCAGCAGCCAGTCAAGCTACGTTAGCGGGAGGACGTCCTACGAGCAGTACTTC
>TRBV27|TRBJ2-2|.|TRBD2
CASSLRREGTGELFF
TGTGCCAGCAGTTTAAGACGGGAGGGCACCGGGGAGCTGTTTTTT
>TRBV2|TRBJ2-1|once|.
CASSTLRTLGNEQFF
TGTGCCAGCAGTACGTTAAGAACCCTTGGAAATGAGCAGTTCTTC
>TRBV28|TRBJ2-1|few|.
CASTPDWDGDNEQFF
TGTGCCAGCACCCCGGACTGGGATGGGGACAATGAGCAGTTCTTC
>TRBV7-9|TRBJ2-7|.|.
CASRMTELTYEQYF
TGTGCCAGCAGAATGACAGAGCTGACATACGAGCAGTACTTC
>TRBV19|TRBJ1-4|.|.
CASSILESNEKLFF
TGTGCCAGTAGTATTCTAGAATCTAATGAAAAACTGTTTTTT
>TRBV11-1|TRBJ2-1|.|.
CASSLLDNEQFF
TGTGCCAGCAGCTTACTAGACAATGAGCAGTTCTTC
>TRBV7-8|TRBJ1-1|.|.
CASSLAGATEAFF
TGTGCCAGCAGCTTAGCAGGGGCCACTGAAGCTTTCTTT
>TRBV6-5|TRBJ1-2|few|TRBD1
CASSVQGGGYGYTF
TGTGCCAGCAGTGTACAGGGGGGGGGCTATGGCTACACCTTC
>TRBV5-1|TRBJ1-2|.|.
CASSLEAGIGGYTF
TGCGCCAGCAGCTTGGAGGCAGGTATTGGTGGCTACACCTTC
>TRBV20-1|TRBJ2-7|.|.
CSASGSYEQYF
TGCAGTGCTAGTGGGAGCTACGAGCAGTACTTC
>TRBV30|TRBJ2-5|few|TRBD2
CAWSTGRGGETQYF
TGTGCCTGGAGTACCGGGAGGGGAGGAGAGACCCAGTACTTC
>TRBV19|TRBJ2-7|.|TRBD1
CASSTITGAYEQYF
TGTGCCAGTAGCACTATCACAGGGGCCTACGAGCAGTACTTC
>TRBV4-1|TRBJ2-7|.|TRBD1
CASSQLKMVDRGHEQYF
TGCGCCAGCAGCCAACTCAAGATGGTGGACAGGGGCCACGAGCAGTACTTC
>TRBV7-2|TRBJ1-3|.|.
CASSRLYSSGNTIYF
TGTGCCAGCAGCCGACTATATAGCTCTGGAAACACCATATATTTT
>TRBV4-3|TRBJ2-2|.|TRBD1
CASSWGQGYTGELFF
TGCGCCAGCAGCTGGGGACAGGGATACACCGGGGAGCTGTTTTTT
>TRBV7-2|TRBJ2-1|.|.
CASSSLAGNEQFF
TGTGCCAGCAGCTCCTTAGCCGGGAATGAGCAGTTCTTC
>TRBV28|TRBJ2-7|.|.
CASGKTTSRYEQYF
TGTGCCAGCGGGAAGACTACTAGTCGCTACGAGCAGTACTTC
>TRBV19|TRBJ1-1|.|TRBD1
CASSIEATGGTEAFF
TGTGCCAGTAGTATAGAAGCAACAGGGGGCACTGAAGCTTTCTTT
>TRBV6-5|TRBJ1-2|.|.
CASSNGRNYGYTF
TGTGCCAGCAGCAACGGGAGGAACTATGGCTACACCTTC
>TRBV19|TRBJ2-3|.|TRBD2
CASTLGLPGDTQYF
TGTGCCAGCACGTTGGGACTACCAGGCGATACGCAGTATTTT
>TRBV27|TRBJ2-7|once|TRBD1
CASSFGTGSAAYEQYF
TGTGCCAGCAGTTTTGGGACAGGGAGTGCAGCCTACGAGCAGTACTTC
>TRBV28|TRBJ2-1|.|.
CASSLPLSGSSYNEQFF
TGTGCCAGCAGTTTACCCTTATCTGGGAGCTCCTACAATGAGCAGTTCTTC
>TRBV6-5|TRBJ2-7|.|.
CASSYSEWNYEQYF
TGTGCCAGCAGTTACTCAGAGTGGAATTACGAGCAGTACTTC
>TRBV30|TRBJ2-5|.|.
CAWLKSGESQETQYF
TGTGCCTGGCTGAAGTCGGGGGAGAGCCAAGAGACCCAGTACTTC
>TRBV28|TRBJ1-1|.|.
CASSFRGGSTEAFF
TGTGCCAGCAGTTTTCGGGGGGGTAGCACTGAAGCTTTCTTT
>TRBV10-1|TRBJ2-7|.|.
CASSDPSGGKYEQYF
TGCGCCAGCAGTGACCCTTCCGGCGGGAAATACGAGCAGTACTTC
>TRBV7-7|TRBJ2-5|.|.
CASSQGGGGIQETQYF
TGTGCCAGCAGTCAGGGGGGTGGAGGAATCCAAGAGACCCAGTACTTC
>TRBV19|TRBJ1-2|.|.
CASSTSPGPTGYGYTF
TGTGCCAGTAGTACATCCCCCGGGCCTACGGGCTATGGCTACACCTTC
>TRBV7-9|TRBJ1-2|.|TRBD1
CASSLGQGLGYTF
TGTGCCAGCAGCTTAGGACAGGGCCTAGGCTACACCTTC
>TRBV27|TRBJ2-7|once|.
CASSSHRDGIYEQYF
TGTGCCAGCAGTTCTCACCGGGACGGTATCTACGAGCAGTACTTC
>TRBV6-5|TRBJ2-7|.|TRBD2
CASRGLAESYEQYF
TGTGCCAGCCGCGGACTAGCGGAGAGCTACGAGCAGTACTTC
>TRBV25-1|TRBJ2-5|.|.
CASRPGPGQETQYF
TGTGCCAGCAGACCCGGTCCCGGCCAAGAGACCCAGTACTTC
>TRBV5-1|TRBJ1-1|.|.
CASSLYPGRNTEAFF
TGCGCCAGCAGCTTGTATCCAGGGCGGAACACTGAAGCTTTCTTT